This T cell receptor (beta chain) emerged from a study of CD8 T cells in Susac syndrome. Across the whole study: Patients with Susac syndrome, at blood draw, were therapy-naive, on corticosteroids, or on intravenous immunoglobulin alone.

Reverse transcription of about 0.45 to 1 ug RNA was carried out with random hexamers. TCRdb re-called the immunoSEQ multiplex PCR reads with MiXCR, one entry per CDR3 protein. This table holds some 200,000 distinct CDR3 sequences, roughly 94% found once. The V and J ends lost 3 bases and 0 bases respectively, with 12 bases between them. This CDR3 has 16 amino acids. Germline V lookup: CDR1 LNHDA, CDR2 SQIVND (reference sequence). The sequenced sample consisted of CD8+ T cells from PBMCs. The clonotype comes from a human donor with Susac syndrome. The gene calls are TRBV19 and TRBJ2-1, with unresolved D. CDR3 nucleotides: TGTGCCAGTAGTATCTCTGGGATGAGCTCCTACAATGAGCAGTTCTTC. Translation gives CASSISGMSSYNEQFF.